The TCR beta chain under discussion was sequenced for a study of regulatory T cells in long-lasting Graves disease. Study observations and caveats: Patients with persistent disease showed a bias toward TRBV28, TRBJ1-2 and TRBJ2-5. TCR diversity was lower in persistent Graves' patients (versus newly diagnosed ones).

This sample's time point: newly diagnosed GD, antithyroid drugs for less than 3 months. From PBMCs, RNA was extracted and then used to make the TCR library. Construction of TCR beta libraries relied on iRepertoire HTBI primers and on Arm-PCR targeting CDR3 regions. TCRdb reprocessed the multiplex PCR reads via MiXCR and lists one record per CDR3 protein. Here the sample spans 400,000 to 500,000 distinct CDR3 sequences, approximately 15% being singletons. The V end lost 4 bases, the J end lost 5 bases, and 17 bases lay between the germline ends. Germline V lookup: CDR1 SGHTA, CDR2 FQGNSA. The CDR3 has 15 residues. Comments on this clonotype: Its antigen is not identified.

These data were likewise used in another study, on T cells in Graves' hyperthyroidism and ophthalmopathy. This second report adds: Stable Graves' hyperthyroidism meant no ophthalmopathy progression within 18 months.

The TCR sequence derives from a woman between 45 and 65 years old with Graves disease. This material consisted of peripheral blood mononuclear cells (PBMCs), taken at new diagnosis, from a patient treated with antithyroid drugs. The V gene is TRBV7-2, the J gene TRBJ2-5, with D perhaps given as TRBD1 or TRBD2 (5 bases each). The CDR3 DNA reads as TGTGCCAGCAGCTCAAGGAGAGGGGTGGGGGAGACCCAGTACTTC. It is translated as CASSSRRGVGETQYF.